Below are 27 T cell receptor beta chains sequenced from a single sample in a study of cytomegalovirus exposure and HLA in healthy donors. In the PCR, 60 Vbeta and 13 Jbeta primers were used. Some clones are missing from TCRdb's copy, which holds only in-frame ones; the method was immunoSEQ multiplex PCR. Of roughly 80,000 clones in the sample, 65% to 85% were seen once. The sequenced material came from PBMCs. The receptor source for this set is a man in his sixties in good health and CMV-seropositive.

This chain links TRBV7-9 with TRBJ1-2; 8 nucleotides agree with TRBD1. Trimming at V came to 2 bases and at J to 7 bases, leaving 9 bases not matched to a gene. The germline V gene encodes CDR1 SEHNR and CDR2 FQNEAQ (reference sequence). The CDR3 loop spans 15 amino acids. CDR3 residues: CASSLRDRFDGGYTF. The DNA of the CDR3 is TGTGCCAGCAGCTTAAGGGACAGGTTTGATGGTGGCTACACCTTC.

V gene TRBV11-3 combines with J gene TRBJ2-7; D is perhaps TRBD1 (5 bases). The V end was cut by 1 base, the J end by 5 bases, with 12 bases between. The length of the CDR3 is 14 residues. The V gene's germline CDR1 is SGHNT and CDR2 YENEEA. This CDR3 reads CASSLVGEEHEQYF. The DNA for the CDR3 is TGTGCCAGCAGCTTAGTAGGGGAAGAACACGAGCAGTACTTC.

The chain has TRBV4-3 and TRBJ2-3, with 8 bases fitting TRBD1. The CDR3 totals 21 residues. The germline gives CDR1 LGHNA, CDR2 YSLEER. Germline trimming cut 0 bases from V and 0 bases from J; bases unmatched to any gene: 17. DNA of the CDR3: TGCGCCAGCAGCCAAGAGCAATCTTTTGTGCAGGGGGCGATGAGCACAGATACGCAGTATTTT. As protein: CASSQEQSFVQGAMSTDTQYF.

This clone was seen only a few times. The CDR3 DNA follows: TGTGCCACCAGCAGGAGCGGATCCTACAATGAGCAGTTCTTC. The encoded protein is CATSRSGSYNEQFF. The chain links TRBV15 to TRBJ2-1; a possible D gene is TRBD2 (5 bases). V lost 3 bases, J lost 1 base, and 7 bases lay in between. The CDR3 is 14 amino acids. The germline V gene has CDR1 LNHNV and CDR2 YYDKDF (reference sequence).

J is TRBJ2-3 and V is TRBV28, with 13 bases lining up with TRBD2. Trimming cost V 2 bases and J 3 bases; bases outside gene matches: 11. The CDR3 covers 19 residues. Germline CDR1 is MDHEN and CDR2 is SYDVKM. The CDR3 spells CASSLPTLRLAGGTDTQYF. The DNA of the CDR3 is TGTGCCAGCAGTTTACCAACTCTACGACTAGCGGGAGGTACAGATACGCAGTATTTT.

The chain recombines TRBV9 with TRBJ1-1; D is uncertain. Germline CDR1 and CDR2: SGDLS and YYNGEE. The CDR3 is 13 amino acids. Trimming took off 3 bases at V and 1 base at J, with 7 bases between the two ends. This chain's CDR3 is CASSAYRNTEAFF. CDR3 in DNA: TGTGCCAGCAGCGCCTACAGGAACACTGAAGCTTTCTTT.

This clone was observed a few times. The chain is built from TRBV11-3 and TRBJ2-1; 13 bases match TRBD2. The CDR3 is 16 residues long. Germline CDR1 and CDR2: SGHNT and YENEEA. With 1 base clipped from V and 6 bases from J, the junction kept 3 bases outside the gene matches. CDR3 protein: CASSLGTSGGANEQFF. CDR3 nucleotides: TGTGCCAGCAGCTTAGGTACTAGCGGGGGGGCCAATGAGCAGTTCTTC.

This clone appeared once. The chain has TRBV18 and TRBJ2-7; TRBD1 is a possible D gene (6 bases). The V end lost 3 bases, the J end lost 2 bases, and 17 bases lay between the germline ends. The CDR3 runs to 16 residues. Germline V gives CDR1 KGHSH, CDR2 LQKENI. The chain's CDR3 is CASSPSALGTTYEQYF. CDR3 bases: TGTGCCAGCTCACCGTCCGCCCTCGGGACAACCTACGAGCAGTACTTC.

The V and J genes are TRBV6-1 and TRBJ1-2; the match to TRBD1 covers 8 bases. The CDR3 has 14 residues. J lost 2 bases, V lost 5 bases, and 4 bases had no gene match. The germline V gene encodes CDR1 MNHNS and CDR2 SASEGT. CDR3 region: CASSRTGLNYGYTF. In DNA, the CDR3 is TGTGCCAGCAGTCGGACAGGGTTAAACTATGGCTACACCTTC.

Only a few counts were recorded for this clone. This chain uses TRBV5-1 with TRBJ1-4; no definite D call. This CDR3 contains 15 residues. CDR1 is SGHRS and CDR2 is YFSETQ in the germline V gene. V was shortened by 0 bases and J by 6 bases, with 12 bases between the two germline ends. This CDR3 reads CASSLGGWSDEKLFF. CDR3 nucleotides: TGCGCCAGCAGCTTGGGAGGCTGGTCAGATGAAAAACTGTTTTTT.

The chain couples TRBV9 to TRBJ2-2, with a tentative D call TRBD2 (5 bases). The V gene lost 2 bases and the J gene lost 0 bases, with 8 bases spanning the gap. Germline V gives CDR1 SGDLS, CDR2 YYNGEE. CDR3 length equals 15 residues. CDR3 nucleotides: TGTGCCAGCAGCGTGGGCGGGTCGAACACCGGGGAGCTGTTTTTT. Encoded protein: CASSVGGSNTGELFF.

V usage is TRBV7-3 and J usage is TRBJ2-7, with D possibly being TRBD1 (6 bases). V was trimmed by 5 bases and J by 6 bases, leaving 17 bases between them. The CDR3 sequence is 14 residues long. The germline V gene has CDR1 SGHTA and CDR2 FQGTGA. The CDR3 DNA reads TGTGCCAGCAGCCTCCAGGGGCCGGTAGCCGAGCAGTACTTC. It translates to CASSLQGPVAEQYF.

The chain carries TRBV5-1 and TRBJ2-3, with D perhaps TRBD2 (5 bases). CDR1 and CDR2 from the germline V gene are SGHRS and YFSETQ. The V and J ends lost 5 bases and 3 bases respectively, with 19 bases between them. The CDR3 consists of 16 residues. The CDR3 region is CASRSGADGGTDTQYF. CDR3 in DNA: TGCGCCAGCAGGTCTGGAGCGGATGGAGGTACAGATACGCAGTATTTT. The full variable domain, its missing parts supplied by reference TRBV5-1 and TRBJ2-3, is KAGVTQTPRYLIKTRGQQVTLSCSPISGHRSVSWYQQTPGQGLQFLFEYFSETQRNKGNFPGRFSGRQFSNSRSEMNVSTLELGDSALYLCASRSGADGGTDTQYFGPGTRLTVL.

The chain carries TRBV5-5 and TRBJ2-7, with 7 bases identical to TRBD2. The CDR3 extends over 12 amino acids. Germline V lookup: CDR1 SGHKS, CDR2 YYEKEE (reference sequence). Trimming cost V 2 bases and J 7 bases; bases outside gene matches: 3. CDR3 residues: CASSFQAGEQYF. CDR3 DNA sequence: TGTGCCAGCAGCTTTCAAGCGGGGGAGCAGTACTTC.

The rearrangement uses TRBV11-2 and TRBJ1-3, with unresolved D. Trimming removed 0 bases from V and 2 bases from J, with 8 bases in between. Germline CDR1 reads SGHAT; CDR2 reads FQNNGV. The CDR3 contains 15 residues. The CDR3 loop reads CASSLDFGAGNTIYF. As DNA, the CDR3 is TGTGCCAGCAGCTTAGATTTTGGAGCTGGAAACACCATATATTTT. Supplemented by reference TRBV11-2 and TRBJ1-3, the full variable domain reads EAGVAQSPRYKIIEKRQSVAFWCNPISGHATLYWYQQILGQGPKLLIQFQNNGVVDDSQLPKDRFSAERLKGVDSTLKIQPAKLEDSAVYLCASSLDFGAGNTIYFGEGSWLTVV.

V gene TRBV5-5 combines with J gene TRBJ1-1; no definite D call. Per the germline V gene, CDR1 is SGHKS and CDR2 is YYEKEE (reference sequence). V was cut by 6 bases and J by 2 bases, with 17 bases left in between. CDR3 length: 15 residues. CDR3 nucleotides: TGTGCCAGCAACCCGTCCCTACAGAGAAACACTGAAGCTTTCTTT. The encoded protein is CASNPSLQRNTEAFF. The complete variable domain, with remaining parts taken from reference TRBV5-5 and TRBJ1-1, reads DAGVTQSPTHLIKTRGQQVTLRCSPISGHKSVSWYQQVLGQGPQFIFQYYEKEERGRGNFPDRFSARQFPNYSSELNVNALLLGDSALYLCASNPSLQRNTEAFFGQGTRLTVV.

The gene calls are TRBV9 and TRBJ2-2; possibly TRBD2 for D (6 bases). Trimming left V 2 bases short and J 0 bases short, with 8 bases between. CDR1 SGDLS and CDR2 YYNGEE come from the germline V gene. This CDR3 region has 15 residues. This chain's CDR3 is CASSVGTSNTGELFF. CDR3 coding DNA: TGTGCCAGCAGCGTCGGGACTTCGAACACCGGGGAGCTGTTTTTT. The full variable domain, its missing parts supplied by reference TRBV9 and TRBJ2-2, is DSGVTQTPKHLITATGQRVTLRCSPRSGDLSVYWYQQSLDQGLQFLIQYYNGEERAKGNILERFSAQQFPDLHSELNLSSLELGDSALYFCASSVGTSNTGELFFGEGSRLTVL.

The chain joins TRBV28 to TRBJ2-1, with 7 bases matching TRBD2. V dropped 6 bases and J dropped 2; count of bases not matched to a gene: 7. The CDR3 contains 15 residues. Germline assignment: CDR1 MDHEN and CDR2 SYDVKM. This CDR3 reads CASSASGTTYNEQFF. CDR3 DNA: TGTGCCAGCAGCGCATCCGGGACTACCTACAATGAGCAGTTCTTC. Looking up the rest from reference TRBV28 and TRBJ2-1 gives the full variable domain: DVKVTQSSRYLVKRTGEKVFLECVQDMDHENMFWYRQDPGLGLRLIYFSYDVKMKEKGDIPEGYSVSREKKERFSLILESASTNQTSMYLCASSASGTTYNEQFFGPGTRLTVL.

The genes are TRBV5-6 and TRBJ2-1; 9 nucleotides agree with TRBD1. Unmatched junction bases numbered 8, after V lost 7 bases and J lost 6 bases. Germline CDR1 is SGHDT and CDR2 is YYEEEE. The CDR3 runs to 14 residues. Here the CDR3 DNA reads TGTGCCAGCCTAAGACAGGGGGAATTCAATGAGCAGTTCTTC. Translated: CASLRQGEFNEQFF.

The V and J genes are TRBV6-1 and TRBJ1-6; D unclear. This CDR3 comprises 16 residues. Trimming pared 4 bases from V and 7 bases from J, leaving 17 bases between. The V gene's germline CDR1 is MNHNS and CDR2 SASEGT. The CDR3 DNA follows: TGTGCCAGCAGTGGTCGGGGAGGGAACCAAAATTCACCCCTCCACTTT. Its protein product is CASSGRGGNQNSPLHF.

This clone was counted a few times. As DNA, the CDR3 is TGTGCCAGCCAAGATTCCGGGACACAAAGTGAAGCTTTCTTT. It is translated as CASQDSGTQSEAFF. The chain recombines TRBV18 with TRBJ1-1; D might be TRBD1 (6 bases). The germline CDR1 and CDR2 sequences are KGHSH and LQKENI. The CDR3 is made up of 14 amino acids. Trimming cost V 8 bases and J 7 bases, with 20 bases left between them.

This chain joins TRBV10-1 and TRBJ1-1, with D hard to call. Trimming left V 0 bases short and J 0 bases short, with 11 bases between. The germline gives CDR1 WNHNN, CDR2 SYGVQD (reference sequence). This CDR3 spans 16 amino acids. The CDR3 DNA sequence: TGCGCCAGCAGTGAGTCGACTTCGGGGATGAACACTGAAGCTTTCTTT. Protein: CASSESTSGMNTEAFF.

This clone has just a few counts. The chain joins TRBV25-1 to TRBJ2-7; 8 nucleotides match TRBD2. The ends lost 4 bases at V and 6 bases at J; junction bases unmatched: 14. Looked up from germline, CDR1 is MGHDK and CDR2 is SYGVNS. The CDR3 totals 16 residues. CDR3 nucleotide sequence: TGTGCCAGCAGTGTAAGGAGCGGGACTAGTAGTTCCGAGCAGTACTTC. Translated, it gives CASSVRSGTSSSEQYF.

The chain uses TRBV5-1 and TRBJ1-1; D call uncertain. The CDR3 is 15 amino acids. CDR1 and CDR2 (germline): SGHRS, YFSETQ. Trimming took off 4 bases at V and 1 base at J, with 14 bases between the two ends. DNA of the CDR3: TGCGCCAGCAGCCCATCAGGCGAGGGGAACACTGAAGCTTTCTTT. Its protein product is CASSPSGEGNTEAFF.

This chain links TRBV21-1 with TRBJ1-4. TRBV21-1 is noted as a pseudogene. This CDR3 comprises 14 residues. The CDR3 DNA follows: TGTGCCAGGACACCGGGATCAACTAATGAAAAACTGTTTTTT. Its protein is CARTPGSTNEKLFF.

The sample holds a few counts of this clone. The chain combines TRBV5-4 with TRBJ1-2; maybe TRBD1 (5 bases). V was clipped by 4 bases and J by 6 bases, with 13 bases between them. Germline V CDR1 and CDR2: SGHNT, YYREEE (reference sequence). The CDR3 length is 13 residues. CDR3 in DNA: TGTGCCAGCAGCCCCGGGAGGGGAAATGGCTACACCTTC. Translation gives CASSPGRGNGYTF.

The chain joins TRBV5-6 to TRBJ2-7, with 7 bases aligning to TRBD2. The V gene's germline CDR1 is SGHDT and CDR2 YYEEEE. V gave up 0 bases and J gave up 2 bases; unmatched junction bases: 5. The CDR3 covers 15 residues. CDR3 DNA sequence: TGTGCCAGCAGCTTGGCTGGGGGGGTCACCTACGAGCAGTACTTC. Its protein product is CASSLAGGVTYEQYF.